Described below is a single T cell receptor beta chain sequence and its context. Germline-derived CDR1 and CDR2 are SGHTA and FQGNSA. Trimming stripped 2 bases from V and 5 bases from J, with 3 bases between. The CDR3 runs to 11 residues. The sample belongs to a study of blood T cell repertoires in COVID-19. Study-level background: Acute-phase and convalescent COVID-19 samples originated in the United States, Italy and Spain. T cells, B-cell-depleted T cells, or PBMCs supplied cDNA or gDNA.

Per the original methods: From reference gene primer amplification, estimates of nucleated cell counts were derived. Some clones are missing from TCRdb's copy, which holds only in-frame ones; the method was immunoSEQ multiplex PCR. V and J calls and clone size are given by that table; D and trimming were obtained from the DNA. Here the sample spans tens of thousands of clones, 80% to 85% being singletons. The chain has TRBV7-2 and TRBJ1-2; no firm D call. The sequence came from a man aged 60 to 69 with acute or convalescent COVID-19. Source material: peripheral blood. The CDR3 loop is CASSLTYGYTF. CDR3 sequence (DNA): TGTGCCAGCAGCTTAACATATGGCTACACCTTC.